What follows is one T cell receptor (beta chain) and its context. The entry originates in a study of blood T cell repertoires in COVID-19. On the study more broadly: From the United States, Italy and Spain came samples of acute and convalescent COVID-19. From T cells, B-cell-depleted T cells, or PBMCs came the material, which was cDNA or gDNA.

How the authors handled the data: Reference gene primer amplification yielded estimated nucleated cell counts. Clones were sequenced by immunoSEQ multiplex PCR, and TCRdb holds only the in-frame ones, with some missing. V and J calls and clone size are copied from that table; D and trimming were computed from the DNA. The sample lists more than 100,000 clones, roughly nine tenths seen once, with 3% to 4.5% in the top ten. From germline, CDR1 is MDHEN and CDR2 SYDVKM. Trimming stripped 5 bases from V and 5 bases from J, with 15 bases between. The CDR3 is made up of 14 amino acids. This chain uses TRBV28 with TRBJ1-2, with D hard to call. The sample was peripheral blood. This TCR was sampled from an older woman with acute or convalescent COVID-19. The CDR3 loop is CASSLAGRLYGYTF. For the CDR3, the DNA is TGTGCCAGCAGTCTGGCAGGTCGCCTATATGGCTACACCTTC.